This TCR beta chain derives from a study of beta chain features in type 1 diabetes. Notes on the study in general: In the patient group, naive, central memory and Treg TCRB repertoires seemed more alike than in the healthy donor group.

Every isolated RNA sample was fully reverse transcribed, so sequencing captured expressed TCRB transcripts. Profiled with immunoSEQ multiplex PCR; TCRdb holds only in-frame clones, not every one. The table records hundreds of thousands of clones, 14% of them present only once. Details on this clone: Its target is unknown.

V lost 5 bases and J lost 6, with 17 bases in between. The V gene's germline CDR1 is SGHAT and CDR2 FQNNGV. The CDR3 covers 15 residues. Sequencing was done on a sample of central memory CD4+ T cells from blood. The sequence was collected from a man in his thirties or forties in good health. The rearrangement links TRBV11-2 to TRBJ2-4, with D tentatively TRBD1 or TRBD2 (5 bases each). Written as DNA, the CDR3 is TGTGCCAGCAGCCGCGCCGGGACCAAGAGAAACATTCAGTACTTC. Translation: CASSRAGTKRNIQYF.